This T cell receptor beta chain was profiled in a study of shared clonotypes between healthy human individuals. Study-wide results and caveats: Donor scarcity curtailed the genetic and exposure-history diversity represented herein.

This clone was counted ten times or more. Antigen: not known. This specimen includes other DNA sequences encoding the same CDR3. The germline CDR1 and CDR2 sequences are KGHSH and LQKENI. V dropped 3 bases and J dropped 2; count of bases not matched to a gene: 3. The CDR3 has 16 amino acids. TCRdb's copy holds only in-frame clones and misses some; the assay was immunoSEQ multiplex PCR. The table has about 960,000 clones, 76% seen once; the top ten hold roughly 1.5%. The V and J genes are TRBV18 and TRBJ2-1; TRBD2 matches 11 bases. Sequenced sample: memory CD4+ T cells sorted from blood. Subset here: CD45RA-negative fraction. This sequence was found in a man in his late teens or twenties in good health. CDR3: CASSPGTSGTYNEQFF. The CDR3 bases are TGTGCCAGCTCACCGGGGACTAGCGGAACCTACAATGAGCAGTTCTTC.